The rows below give T cell receptor beta chains drawn from one sample of a study of T-cell reconstitution after alpha-beta-depleted transplantation in children. Each CDR3 protein is one row after TCRdb ran MiXCR on the PCR reads. The sample shows fewer than 550,000 distinct CDR3 sequences, roughly 10% of them seen only once. The sequencing here drew on PBMCs, mostly from graft donor cells, taken 180 days after TCRalphabeta/CD19-depleted stem cell transplant. Source of these receptors: a female patient aged 2 to 10 who had a stem cell transplant for aplastic anemia, so the T cells may come from the graft donor. The CDR3 runs from the conserved cysteine through the conserved F or W. D genes are given only for firm matches. Not every row has a clone size; where given, it reads once, few, many or a size class.

v_gene: TRBV20-1; j_gene: TRBJ2-4; d_gene: TRBD1; abundance: .; CDR3nt: TGCAGTGCTAGAGATCCGACAGGGGGCATTCAGTACTTC; CDR3aa: CSARDPTGGIQYF
v_gene: TRBV29-1; j_gene: TRBJ1-1; d_gene: .; abundance: .; CDR3nt: TGCAGCGTTGGTCACTTAGGGTGGATGAACACTGAAGCTTTCTTT; CDR3aa: CSVGHLGWMNTEAFF
v_gene: TRBV7-8; j_gene: TRBJ2-7; d_gene: TRBD1; abundance: few; CDR3nt: TGTGCCAGCACCCTTATACAGGGGGCTGCCTCCGAGCAGTACTTC; CDR3aa: CASTLIQGAASEQYF
v_gene: TRBV29-1; j_gene: TRBJ2-7; d_gene: .; abundance: many; CDR3nt: TGCAGCGTTGAAGGGGTGGGCTACGAGCAGTACTTC; CDR3aa: CSVEGVGYEQYF
v_gene: TRBV5-4; j_gene: TRBJ2-3; d_gene: .; abundance: .; CDR3nt: TGTGCCAGCAGCCCGTGGGGAGCGGGCGGGAGCACAGATACGCAGTATTTT; CDR3aa: CASSPWGAGGSTDTQYF
v_gene: TRBV9; j_gene: TRBJ2-1; d_gene: TRBD2; abundance: few; CDR3nt: TGTGCCAGCAGCGTGACTAGCGGGAGATCCCAGTTCTTC; CDR3aa: CASSVTSGRSQFF
v_gene: TRBV4-3; j_gene: TRBJ2-3; d_gene: TRBD1; abundance: many; CDR3nt: TGCGCCAGCAGCCAAGAACCCCGGGACAGCCACTCGGATACGCAGTATTTT; CDR3aa: CASSQEPRDSHSDTQYF
v_gene: TRBV20-1; j_gene: TRBJ2-2; d_gene: .; abundance: few; CDR3nt: TGCAGTGCTAGAGTGGGAGCAGTGAACACCGGGGAGCTGTTTTTT; CDR3aa: CSARVGAVNTGELFF
v_gene: TRBV5-1; j_gene: TRBJ2-7; d_gene: .; abundance: .; CDR3nt: TGCGCCAGCAGCTTGAGGTCGACCTACGAGCAGTACTTC; CDR3aa: CASSLRSTYEQYF
v_gene: TRBV20-1; j_gene: TRBJ2-5; d_gene: .; abundance: .; CDR3nt: TGCAGTGCTAGAGAGACACCAGGGGTCCGAGAGACCCAGTACTTC; CDR3aa: CSARETPGVRETQYF
v_gene: TRBV20-1; j_gene: TRBJ2-2; d_gene: TRBD2; abundance: few; CDR3nt: TGCAGTGCTAGAGGACTAGCGGTGAACACCGGGGAGCTGTTTTTT; CDR3aa: CSARGLAVNTGELFF
v_gene: TRBV5-1; j_gene: TRBJ2-5; d_gene: .; abundance: .; CDR3nt: TGCGCCAGCGGGTCGGGACTGGGCTTCCAAGAGACCCAGTACTTC; CDR3aa: CASGSGLGFQETQYF
v_gene: TRBV12-3/TRBV12-4; j_gene: TRBJ2-7; d_gene: TRBD2; abundance: many; CDR3nt: TGTGCCAGCAGTGATCTAGCGGGATACGAGCAGTACTTC; CDR3aa: CASSDLAGYEQYF
v_gene: TRBV6-2/TRBV6-3; j_gene: TRBJ2-3; d_gene: .; abundance: .; CDR3nt: TGTGCCAGCAGTGAGAGGAAATTCACAGATACGCAGTATTTT; CDR3aa: CASSERKFTDTQYF
v_gene: TRBV5-1; j_gene: TRBJ1-1; d_gene: TRBD1; abundance: few; CDR3nt: TGCGCCAGCAGCTTGGATGTAGCGGTTAGGGGGCCCCAACACACTGAAGCTTTCTTT; CDR3aa: CASSLDVAVRGPQHTEAFF
v_gene: TRBV6-5; j_gene: TRBJ1-2; d_gene: .; abundance: .; CDR3nt: TGTGCCAGCACCCCTCTGGGATCTGGCTACACCTTC; CDR3aa: CASTPLGSGYTF
v_gene: TRBV20-1; j_gene: TRBJ1-1; d_gene: .; abundance: many; CDR3nt: TGCAGTGCTTCCAAGGACGGGAACACTGAAGCTTTCTTT; CDR3aa: CSASKDGNTEAFF
v_gene: TRBV5-1; j_gene: TRBJ2-1; d_gene: TRBD2; abundance: .; CDR3nt: TGCGCCAGCAGCGGGGGACTAGCGGGAGCCGAGCAGTTCTTC; CDR3aa: CASSGGLAGAEQFF
v_gene: TRBV7-3; j_gene: TRBJ1-1; d_gene: .; abundance: many; CDR3nt: TGTGCCAGCAGCTTACTTGGGAAAGGCACTGAAGCTTTCTTT; CDR3aa: CASSLLGKGTEAFF
v_gene: TRBV6-2/TRBV6-3; j_gene: TRBJ2-2; d_gene: .; abundance: .; CDR3nt: TGTGCCAGCAGTTACTCCTACTCAACCGGGGAGCTGTTTTTT; CDR3aa: CASSYSYSTGELFF